This TCR beta chain derives from a study of T cell responses to AZD1222 COVID-19 vaccine. General study points: Samples come after the peak T cell response, not at day 14. A mostly white British donor set with more females was recruited, and clonal diversity was possibly underestimated. Regions left unmutated in variants are reportedly the target of nearly half of spike-specific TCRs.

This clone was counted once. The antigen remains undetermined. Germline V gene sequence: CDR1 LGHNA, CDR2 YSLEER. The CDR3 spans 13 residues. V was shortened by 0 bases and J by 3 bases, with 5 bases between the two germline ends. The repertoire was sequenced with immunoSEQ multiplex PCR; TCRdb's copy has only in-frame clones and lacks some. Of more than 85,000 clones in the sample, 88% were seen once. The origin of this receptor is an adult in good health. The V call is TRBV4-3, the J call TRBJ1-2; no clear D. Specimen: peripheral blood, collected on day 0 of MenACWY control vaccination. CDR3 protein: CASSQELHYGYTF. The DNA of the CDR3 is TGCGCCAGCAGCCAAGAACTACACTATGGCTACACCTTC.